This TCR beta chain originates from a study of blood T cell repertoires in COVID-19. Trimming cost V 3 bases and J 6 bases; bases outside gene matches: 9. There are 17 residues in the CDR3. Per the original methods: Amplification of reference gene primers provided the estimated nucleated cell counts. The data were produced by immunoSEQ multiplex PCR, yet TCRdb's version contains in-frame clones alone and is incomplete. V and J calls plus clone size are reproduced from that table; the DNA served to infer D and trimming. The table includes some 400,000 clones, 80% to 90% detected once. This clone has only one observation.

This sequence joins TRBV23-1 and TRBJ1-6, with 9 bases identical to TRBD1. TRBV23-1 is an ORF, with its function uncertain. The sequence was obtained from a man aged 30 to 45 who had recovered from COVID-19. Material for sequencing was PBMCs or T cells enriched from blood (not recorded which). CDR3 protein: CASSHRPGQGVNSPLHF. The CDR3 nucleotides read TGCGCCAGCAGTCACCGACCGGGACAGGGCGTTAATTCACCCCTCCACTTT.